This entry describes one T cell receptor (beta chain). The antigen is not known. CDR1 is SGHRS, CDR2 YFSETQ, per germline. There are 14 residues in the CDR3. The V end was cut by 1 base, the J end by 4 bases, with 9 bases between. This specimen comes from a study of shared clonotypes between healthy human individuals. Overall study: The donors, a couple of women and a few men, were aged 18 to 49.

Overall study results and limits: Across a handful of donors, naive CD4 shared roughly 5.1%, naive CD8 about 3.2%, memory CD4 roughly 2.5%, memory CD8 roughly 0.37%.

Profiled with immunoSEQ multiplex PCR; TCRdb holds only in-frame clones, not every one. The sample lists some 1.4 million clones; approximately 96% were seen once. Sequenced: naive CD4+ T cells sorted from blood. Described subset: CD45RA+ positively selected. The clonotype originates from a man aged 25-40 years in good health. The chain carries TRBV5-1 and TRBJ2-1; no definite D call. The CDR3 DNA reads TGCGCCAGCAGCTTGTCGGCCTCTTACAATGAGCAGTTCTTC. This sequence encodes CASSLSASYNEQFF.